This T cell receptor (beta chain) was sequenced for a study of cytomegalovirus exposure and HLA in healthy donors (dated by TCRdb to the late 2010s). Some background on the complete study: In an earlier analysis of 587 of the donors, approximately 300 Gb of sequence data and 95 million to 130 million unique TCR beta sequences from about 190 million T cells were reported. An early release that covered about 600 HLA-typed donors contained around 300 gigabases of sequencing data and 75 million to 100 million unique TCR sequences. The genetic ancestry cluster associated with self-reported Caucasian donors included over 65% of the roughly 400 genotyped donors. The study was designed to test whether signatures of past pathogen exposure could be identified by cataloging public T cell receptors. The study profiled the T cell repertoires of hundreds of subjects by immunosequencing and related them to cytomegalovirus serostatus. Along with the 666-subject first cohort, a separate validation cohort of approximately 110 different subjects was used. To predict cytomegalovirus infection status, the study combined high-throughput TCR immunosequencing, statistical association of individual TCRs with disease status, and machine learning. A later analysis re-examined previously published TCR beta repertoires from more than 550 donors and added high-resolution HLA genotyping to investigate patterns of TCR occurrence. Rather than drawing on any new phenotypic data, the later analysis identified candidate immune exposures from TCR beta sequences and the way those sequences occurred across donors. An earlier analysis of 587 of the donors used high-throughput TCR beta sequencing to judge whether each TCR beta V gene segment behaved as functional or pseudogenic. Donor age, sex, ethnicity and CMV serostatus were collected together with the repertoire data. In a later genetic analysis, genome-wide SNP genotypes for about three fifths of the roughly 670 donors were used, and that subset was treated as a discovery cohort. Every discovery cohort repertoire had been produced on one sequencing platform. Class I and class II HLA loci were covered by the typing at four-digit resolution. Typing coverage differed by locus: A, B, C, DRB1 and DQB1 were typed in roughly 620-630 donors, DQA1 in around 500, DPA1 in around 580, and DPB1 in about 450. About five DR-DQ haplotypes were handled as single units for association and clustering because linkage in the cohort was strong. Among over 350 genotyped donors of the cohort, an average of approximately 250,000 unique TCR beta nucleotide sequences were sequenced per donor, roughly 20% of them non-productive.

Overall study outcomes, separate from this receptor: Compared with the roughly 700-donor mean, donors in an Asian-associated ancestry cluster had fewer N-insertions in productive TCRs, according to a later genetic analysis. Because HLA typing was unavailable for some donors at each locus, only the typed subset was used in association tests. In a later genetic analysis, a missense DCLRE1C variant was associated with V-gene and J-gene trimming of TCR beta chains, and the association was replicated in an independent cohort. Because counts were too low, some 17 rarely observed V segments, including chromosome 9 orphons, were left out of the earlier analysis of several hundred of the donors. Several of the top co-occurrence clusters appeared to be linked to parvovirus B19, influenza, CMV and Epstein-Barr virus, according to a later analysis. The classifier was reported to diagnose cytomegalovirus status with high specificity and sensitivity in both the original cohort and the validation cohort. In a later analysis, more than 15,000 TCR beta sequences were associated with specific HLA alleles at a false discovery rate of 0.05. A later analysis found that TCR association rates varied across HLA loci, with DRB1 alleles showing the most associated TCRs and HLA-C alleles the fewest. Assigning TCR associations to individual alleles was difficult when HLA alleles, especially DR and DQ, strongly co-occurred. A further reported finding was that TCR beta sequences accurately predicted the HLA-A and HLA-B alleles for most subjects in the first cohort. In vitro tests confirmed that three of the cytomegalovirus-associated TCR beta chains recognize cytomegalovirus antigens. The authors suggested that the approach could potentially be extended to other disease states and immunological phenotypes. Roughly uniform sequencing depth across donors was assumed in presence/absence analyses, although this assumption may not hold. Correlated functional status among segregating V segments might be attributable to linkage disequilibrium, but an unknown experimental factor could not be ruled out. This cohort had only TCR beta chains sequenced, and the lack of alpha or paired-chain data limited which features could be detected. In an earlier analysis of some 550 of the donors, most TCR beta V segments were observed in productive rearrangements about 87% or about 30% of the time, broadly matching IMGT annotations. A total of roughly 160 TCR beta chains were listed by the study as associated with cytomegalovirus. In a later analysis, most CMV-associated TCR beta chains were found to appear HLA-restricted, with HLA associations seemingly driven largely by CMV exposure. A cluster of highly shared sequence variants was judged likely to represent a technical artifact of the sequencing pipeline. For the cohort, immune exposure information was limited to CMV serostatus. Most TCR sequences were seen in very few donors, while some public TCRs were found in many individuals. Compared with equally common non-associated chains, HLA-associated TCR beta chains in a later analysis were more clonally expanded and had lower generation probabilities. Because the 87-base-pair reads could not distinguish some IMGT-functional V segments, including TRBV6-2 and TRBV6-3, those segments were excluded.

V and J are trimmed by 2 bases and 7 bases, and the gene matches miss 5 bases of the junction. CDR1 and CDR2, per the germline V gene, are MGHRA and YSYEKL. From its cysteine to its phenylalanine, the CDR3 spans 16 amino acids. Of all the DNA, just the CDR3 is kept, 48 bases in frame from base 1. The library was obtained by the immunoSEQ multiplex PCR assay. The multiplex PCR relied on a mix of 60 forward primers for TCR Vbeta segments and 13 reverse primers for TCR Jbeta segments. The CDR3 region of rearranged TCR beta genes was amplified from genomic DNA with a multiplex PCR assay. Amplified TCR beta libraries were sequenced as 87-base-pair reads on the Illumina HiSeq System. Concerning the study's data processing: A later analysis tallied 80 million to 95 million unique TCR beta chains across the 550 to 850 repertoires, and around 9.9 million of those chains were shared by two or more donors. Raw reads were error-corrected and collapsed into unique sequences by a nearest-neighbor algorithm in which closely related sequences were merged to remove PCR and sequencing errors. To assign V, D and J gene segments, CDR3 sequences were aligned to IMGT reference sequences. For a sequence to be retained, at least a six-nucleotide match to both a V gene segment and a J gene segment was required. Rearrangements were called productive when the CDR3 lacked stop codons and stayed in frame with V and J; all others were non-productive. CDR3 was defined according to IMGT convention as the region running from the second conserved V-encoded cysteine to the conserved J-encoded phenylalanine. The earlier analysis of roughly 590 of the donors excluded any sequence lacking an unambiguous match to a single V gene segment. In an earlier analysis of 450 to 700 of the donors, V segments were called functional above 56.7% productive rearrangements and were called segregating when the between-donor standard deviation exceeded 5%. A statistical classification framework was built to diagnose cytomegalovirus status from the catalog of TCR beta chain sequences. V and J gene assignment, in a later analysis, came from comparing TCR nucleotide sequences with IMGT/GENE-DB human TR gene sequences. Using the TCRdist pipeline, a later analysis assigned CDR3 sequences along with most-parsimonious VDJ recombination scenarios. In a later analysis, each TCR beta chain was defined by its CDR3 amino acid sequence together with its V-gene family, and reads lacking a unique V-gene family were excluded. To address suspected cross-contamination and a sequencing artifact, a later analysis removed around 590 highly shared, low-generation-probability nucleotide sequences. In a later analysis, a clonal expansion index was calculated for each public chain from normalized within-repertoire ranks of inferred template counts. In a later analysis, generation probabilities were computed with a VDJ recombination model fitted to out-of-frame rearrangements, and the resulting probabilities were checked against IGoR. In a later analysis, hypergeometric tests were used to score TCR-TCR, TCR-HLA and TCR-CMV co-occurrence, with a repertoire-size bias correction applied to TCR pairs. To estimate false discovery rates, a later analysis permuted the HLA or CMV assignments 20 times. In a later analysis, co-occurring TCRs were grouped using DBSCAN, and TCRdist sequence similarity was added for clustering within HLA-allele-positive subsets. Repertoires with fewer than 30,000 or more than 120,000 public chains, plus five repertoires with anomalous nucleotide sharing, were excluded from co-occurrence clustering. This immuneACCESS table, as held by TCRdb, lists in-frame sequences with V and J called but not all clones. Of the missing ones, under half trace to an unresolved V gene in checked studies; the others have no known cause. From that table come the V and J calls and clone size; the DNA was used to work out D and trimming. This sample has around 140,000 clones in its table, and less than 80% of those were observed once. The top ten clones comprise approximately 4% of the sample.

The cohort consisted of hundreds of healthy bone marrow donors. All cohort members were sampled while nominally healthy, although unrecorded immune exposures were likely present. The donor tested CMV seropositive, placing the donor among the 289 seropositive members of the cohort. A peripheral blood sample was collected from each donor, and TCR beta sequencing was performed on peripheral blood mononuclear cells. The Qiagen DNeasy Blood Extraction Kit was used to extract genomic DNA from the blood cell samples. Turning to this clone: Its specific antigen is unknown. The input lacks base qualities; no much larger clone sits a single base away.

The sample was PBMCs. This clonotype was sampled from a man aged 45 to 65 in good health and CMV-seropositive. The rearrangement combines TRBV4-1 with TRBJ2-1, and 13 junctional nucleotides match TRBD2. The CDR3 protein is CASSQTSGGAFNEQFF. The DNA is as follows: TGCGCCAGCAGCCAAACTAGCGGGGGGGCCTTTAATGAGCAGTTCTTC.